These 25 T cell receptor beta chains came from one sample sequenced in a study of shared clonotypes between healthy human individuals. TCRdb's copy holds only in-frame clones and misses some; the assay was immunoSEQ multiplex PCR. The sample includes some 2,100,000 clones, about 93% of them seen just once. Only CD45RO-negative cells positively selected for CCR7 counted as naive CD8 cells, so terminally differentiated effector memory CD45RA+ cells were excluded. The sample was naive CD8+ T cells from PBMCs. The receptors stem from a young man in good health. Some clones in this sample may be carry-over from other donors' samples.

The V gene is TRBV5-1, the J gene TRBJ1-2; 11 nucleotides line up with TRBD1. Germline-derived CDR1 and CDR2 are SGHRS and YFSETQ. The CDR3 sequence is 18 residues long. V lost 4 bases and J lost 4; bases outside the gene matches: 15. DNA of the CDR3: TGCGCCAGCAGCGCATACATACTAACCGGGACAGGGGGCTATGGCTACACCTTC. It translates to CASSAYILTGTGGYGYTF.

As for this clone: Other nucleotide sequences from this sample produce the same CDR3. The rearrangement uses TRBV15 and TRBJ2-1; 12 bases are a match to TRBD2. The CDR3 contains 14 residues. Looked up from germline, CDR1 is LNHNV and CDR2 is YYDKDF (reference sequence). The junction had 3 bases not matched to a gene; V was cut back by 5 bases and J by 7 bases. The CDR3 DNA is TGTGCCACCAGCGCGACTAGCGGGAGTAATGAGCAGTTCTTC. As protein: CATSATSGSNEQFF.

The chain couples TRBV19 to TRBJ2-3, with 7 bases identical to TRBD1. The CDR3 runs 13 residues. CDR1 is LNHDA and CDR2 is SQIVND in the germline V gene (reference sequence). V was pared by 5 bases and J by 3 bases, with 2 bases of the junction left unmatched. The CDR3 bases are TGTGCCAGTAGTGCGACAGGGACAGATACGCAGTATTTT. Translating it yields CASSATGTDTQYF.

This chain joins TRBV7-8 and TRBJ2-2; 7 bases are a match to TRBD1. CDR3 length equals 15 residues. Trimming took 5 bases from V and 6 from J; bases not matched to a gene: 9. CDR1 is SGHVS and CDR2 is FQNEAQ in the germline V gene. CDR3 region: CASSSRDSSPGELFF. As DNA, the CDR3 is TGTGCCAGCAGCAGCCGGGACAGTTCCCCCGGGGAGCTGTTTTTT.

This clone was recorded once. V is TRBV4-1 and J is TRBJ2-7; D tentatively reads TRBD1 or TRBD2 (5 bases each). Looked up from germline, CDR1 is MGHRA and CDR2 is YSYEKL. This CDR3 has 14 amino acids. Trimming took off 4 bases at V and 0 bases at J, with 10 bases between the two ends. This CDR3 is CASSLGRSSYEQYF. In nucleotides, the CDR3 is TGCGCCAGCAGCCTGGGACGGAGCTCCTACGAGCAGTACTTC.

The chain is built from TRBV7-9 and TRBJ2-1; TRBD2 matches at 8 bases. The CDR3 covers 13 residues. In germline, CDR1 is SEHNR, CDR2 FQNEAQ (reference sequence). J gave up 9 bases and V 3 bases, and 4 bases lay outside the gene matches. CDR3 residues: CASSLGLVREQFF. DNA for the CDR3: TGTGCCAGCAGCTTGGGACTAGTCCGTGAGCAGTTCTTC. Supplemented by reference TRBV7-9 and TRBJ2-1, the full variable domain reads DTGVSQNPRHKITKRGQNVTFRCDPISEHNRLYWYRQTLGQGPEFLTYFQNEAQLEKSRLLSDRFSAERPKGSFSTLEIQRTEQGDSAMYLCASSLGLVREQFFGPGTRLTVL.

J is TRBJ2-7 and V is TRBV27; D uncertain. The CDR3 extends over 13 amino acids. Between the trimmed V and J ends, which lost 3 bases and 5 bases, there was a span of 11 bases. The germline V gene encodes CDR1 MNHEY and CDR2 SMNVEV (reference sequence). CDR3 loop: CASSFTPPHEQYF. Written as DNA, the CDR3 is TGTGCCAGCAGTTTCACCCCACCACACGAGCAGTACTTC.

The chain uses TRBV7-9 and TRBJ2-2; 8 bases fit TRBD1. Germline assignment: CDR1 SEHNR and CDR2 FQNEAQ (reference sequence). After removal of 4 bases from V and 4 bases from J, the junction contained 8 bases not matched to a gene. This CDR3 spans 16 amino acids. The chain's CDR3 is CASSSRTRGPTGELFF. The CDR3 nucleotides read TGTGCCAGCAGCTCCCGAACCAGGGGGCCCACCGGGGAGCTGTTTTTT.

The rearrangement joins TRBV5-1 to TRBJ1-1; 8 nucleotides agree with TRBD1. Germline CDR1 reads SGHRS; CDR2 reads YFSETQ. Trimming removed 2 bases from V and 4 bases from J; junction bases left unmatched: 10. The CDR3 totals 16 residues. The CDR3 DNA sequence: TGCGCCAGCAGCTTATCATTCCGGGACAGGAGCACTGAAGCTTTCTTT. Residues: CASSLSFRDRSTEAFF.

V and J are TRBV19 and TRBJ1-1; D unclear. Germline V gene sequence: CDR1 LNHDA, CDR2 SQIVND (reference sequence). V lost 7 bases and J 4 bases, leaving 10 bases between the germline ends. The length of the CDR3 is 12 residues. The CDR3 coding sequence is TGTGCCAGTAAGTACTGGGGCACTGAAGCTTTCTTT. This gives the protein CASKYWGTEAFF.

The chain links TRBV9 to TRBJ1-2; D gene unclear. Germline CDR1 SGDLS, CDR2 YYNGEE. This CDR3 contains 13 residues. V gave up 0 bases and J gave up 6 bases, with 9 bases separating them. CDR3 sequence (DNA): TGTGCCAGCAGCGTAGGCAAACACCATGGCTACACCTTC. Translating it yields CASSVGKHHGYTF.

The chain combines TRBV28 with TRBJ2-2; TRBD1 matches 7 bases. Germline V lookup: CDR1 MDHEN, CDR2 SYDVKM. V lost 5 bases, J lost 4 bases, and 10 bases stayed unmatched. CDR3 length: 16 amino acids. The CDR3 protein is CASSRPTGRVTGELFF. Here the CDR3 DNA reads TGTGCCAGCAGTCGACCGACAGGGCGGGTCACCGGGGAGCTGTTTTTT. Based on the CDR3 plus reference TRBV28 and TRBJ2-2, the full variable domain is DVKVTQSSRYLVKRTGEKVFLECVQDMDHENMFWYRQDPGLGLRLIYFSYDVKMKEKGDIPEGYSVSREKKERFSLILESASTNQTSMYLCASSRPTGRVTGELFFGEGSRLTVL.

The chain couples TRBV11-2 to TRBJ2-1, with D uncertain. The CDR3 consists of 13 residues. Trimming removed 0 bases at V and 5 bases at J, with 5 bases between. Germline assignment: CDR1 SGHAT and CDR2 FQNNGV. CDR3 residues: CASSLDPDNEQFF. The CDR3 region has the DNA TGTGCCAGCAGCTTAGATCCAGACAATGAGCAGTTCTTC.

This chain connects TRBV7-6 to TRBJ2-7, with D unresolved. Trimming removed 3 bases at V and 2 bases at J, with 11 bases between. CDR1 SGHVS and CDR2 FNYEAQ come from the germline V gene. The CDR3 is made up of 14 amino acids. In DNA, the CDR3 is TGTGCCAGCAGCTTTTCGGGTGCGCCCTACGAGCAGTACTTC. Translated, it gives CASSFSGAPYEQYF.

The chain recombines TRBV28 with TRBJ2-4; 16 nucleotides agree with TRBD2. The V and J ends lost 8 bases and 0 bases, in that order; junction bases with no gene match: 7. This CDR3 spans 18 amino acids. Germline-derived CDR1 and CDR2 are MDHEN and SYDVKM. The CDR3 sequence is CASYPGLAGGRAKNIQYF. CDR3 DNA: TGTGCCAGCTATCCGGGACTAGCGGGAGGGCGAGCCAAAAACATTCAGTACTTC.

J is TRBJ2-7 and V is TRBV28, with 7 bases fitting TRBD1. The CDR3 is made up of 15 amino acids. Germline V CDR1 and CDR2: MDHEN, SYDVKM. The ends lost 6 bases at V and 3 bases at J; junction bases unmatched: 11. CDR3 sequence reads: CASRVLRDRIYEQYF. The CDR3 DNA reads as TGTGCCAGCAGGGTCCTCCGGGACAGAATCTACGAGCAGTACTTC. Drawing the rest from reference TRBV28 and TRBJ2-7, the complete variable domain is DVKVTQSSRYLVKRTGEKVFLECVQDMDHENMFWYRQDPGLGLRLIYFSYDVKMKEKGDIPEGYSVSREKKERFSLILESASTNQTSMYLCASRVLRDRIYEQYFGPGTRLTVT.

CDR3 in amino acids: CASSFMGTGELFF. Written as DNA, the CDR3 is TGTGCCAGCAGCTTTATGGGAACCGGGGAGCTGTTTTTT. The rearrangement links TRBV28 to TRBJ2-2; no clear D. The CDR3 runs to 13 residues. Germline V gene lookup returns CDR1 MDHEN and CDR2 SYDVKM. Trimming left V 6 bases short and J 5 bases short, with 10 bases between.

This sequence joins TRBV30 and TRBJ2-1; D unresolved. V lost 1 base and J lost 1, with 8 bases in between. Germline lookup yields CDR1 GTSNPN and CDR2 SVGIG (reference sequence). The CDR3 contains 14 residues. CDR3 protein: CAWSARISYNEQFF. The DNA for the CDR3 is TGTGCCTGGAGTGCTAGGATTTCCTACAATGAGCAGTTCTTC.

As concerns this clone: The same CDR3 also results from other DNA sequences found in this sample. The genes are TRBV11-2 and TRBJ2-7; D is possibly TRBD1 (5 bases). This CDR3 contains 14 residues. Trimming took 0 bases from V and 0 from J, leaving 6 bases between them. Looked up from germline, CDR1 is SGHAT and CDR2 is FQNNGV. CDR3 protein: CASSLDTGSYEQYF. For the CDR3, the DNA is TGTGCCAGCAGCTTAGATACAGGCTCCTACGAGCAGTACTTC. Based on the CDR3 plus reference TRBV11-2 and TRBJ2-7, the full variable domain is EAGVAQSPRYKIIEKRQSVAFWCNPISGHATLYWYQQILGQGPKLLIQFQNNGVVDDSQLPKDRFSAERLKGVDSTLKIQPAKLEDSAVYLCASSLDTGSYEQYFGPGTRLTVT.

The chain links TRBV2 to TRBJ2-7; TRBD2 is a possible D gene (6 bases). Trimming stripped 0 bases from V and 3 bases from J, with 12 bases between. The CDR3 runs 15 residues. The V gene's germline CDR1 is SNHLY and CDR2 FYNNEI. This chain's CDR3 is CASSEALATSYEQYF. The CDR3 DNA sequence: TGTGCCAGCAGTGAAGCGCTGGCGACTAGCTACGAGCAGTACTTC.

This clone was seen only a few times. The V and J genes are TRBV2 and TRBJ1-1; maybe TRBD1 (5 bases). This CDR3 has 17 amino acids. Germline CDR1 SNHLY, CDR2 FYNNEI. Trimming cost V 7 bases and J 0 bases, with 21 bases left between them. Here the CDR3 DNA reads TGTGCCAGCATCATGGGGAGGACAAAGTTTATGAACACTGAAGCTTTCTTT. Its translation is CASIMGRTKFMNTEAFF.

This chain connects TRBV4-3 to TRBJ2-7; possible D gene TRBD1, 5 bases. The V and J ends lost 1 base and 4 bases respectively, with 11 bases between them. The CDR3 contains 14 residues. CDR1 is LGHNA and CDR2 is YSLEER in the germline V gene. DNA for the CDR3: TGCGCCAGCAGCCAAGGGGGCGGAGCGTACGAGCAGTACTTC. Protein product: CASSQGGGAYEQYF.

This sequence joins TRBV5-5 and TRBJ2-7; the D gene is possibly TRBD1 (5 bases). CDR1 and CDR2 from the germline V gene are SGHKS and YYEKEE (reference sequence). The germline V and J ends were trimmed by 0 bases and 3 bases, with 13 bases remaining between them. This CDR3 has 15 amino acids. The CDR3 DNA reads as TGTGCCAGCAGCTTGGGAGGAGACAGATACTACGAGCAGTACTTC. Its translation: CASSLGGDRYYEQYF. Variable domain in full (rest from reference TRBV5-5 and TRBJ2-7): DAGVTQSPTHLIKTRGQQVTLRCSPISGHKSVSWYQQVLGQGPQFIFQYYEKEERGRGNFPDRFSARQFPNYSSELNVNALLLGDSALYLCASSLGGDRYYEQYFGPGTRLTVT.

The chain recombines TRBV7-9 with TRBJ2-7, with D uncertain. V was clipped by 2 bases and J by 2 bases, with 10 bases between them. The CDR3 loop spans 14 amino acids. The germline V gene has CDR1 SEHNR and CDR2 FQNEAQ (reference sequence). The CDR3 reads CASSLQWAPYEQYF. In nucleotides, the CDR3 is TGTGCCAGCAGCTTACAATGGGCCCCCTACGAGCAGTACTTC.

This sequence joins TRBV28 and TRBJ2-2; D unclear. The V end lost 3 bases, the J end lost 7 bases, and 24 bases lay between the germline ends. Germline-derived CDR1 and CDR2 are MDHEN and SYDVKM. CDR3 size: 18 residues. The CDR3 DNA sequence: TGTGCCAGCAGTTTGGCGGCTATGGCCGAGTCTGATTTCGGGGAGCTGTTTTTT. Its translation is CASSLAAMAESDFGELFF.